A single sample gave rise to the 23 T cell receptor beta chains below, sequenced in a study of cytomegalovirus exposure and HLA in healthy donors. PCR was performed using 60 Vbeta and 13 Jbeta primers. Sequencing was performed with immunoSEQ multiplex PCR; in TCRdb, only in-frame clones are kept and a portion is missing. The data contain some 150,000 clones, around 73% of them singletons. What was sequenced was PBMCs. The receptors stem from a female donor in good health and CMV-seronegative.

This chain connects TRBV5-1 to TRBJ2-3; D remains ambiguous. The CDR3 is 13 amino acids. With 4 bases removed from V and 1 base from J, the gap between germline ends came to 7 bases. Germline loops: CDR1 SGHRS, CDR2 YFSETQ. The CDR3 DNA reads TGCGCCAGCAGCGTTCGGGGCACAGATACGCAGTATTTT. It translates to CASSVRGTDTQYF.

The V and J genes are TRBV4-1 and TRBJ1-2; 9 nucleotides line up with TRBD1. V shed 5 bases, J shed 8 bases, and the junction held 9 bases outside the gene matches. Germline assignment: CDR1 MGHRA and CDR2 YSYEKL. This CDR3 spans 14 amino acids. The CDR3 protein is CASSAPDRGKGYTF. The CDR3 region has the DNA TGCGCCAGCAGCGCTCCGGACAGGGGAAAAGGCTACACCTTC.

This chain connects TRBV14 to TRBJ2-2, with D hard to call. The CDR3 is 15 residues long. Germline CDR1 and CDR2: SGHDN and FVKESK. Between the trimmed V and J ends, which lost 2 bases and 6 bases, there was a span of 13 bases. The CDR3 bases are TGTGCCAGCAGCCAACGCCCCCCCGGTTCCGGGGAGCTGTTTTTT. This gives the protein CASSQRPPGSGELFF.

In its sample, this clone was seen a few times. The CDR3 here is CASSLGERMMRELFF. CDR3 DNA: TGTGCCAGTAGCCTCGGGGAGCGGATGATGAGGGAACTGTTTTTT. The gene calls are TRBV19 and TRBJ1-4; no clear D. The germline gives CDR1 LNHDA, CDR2 SQIVND (reference sequence). Trimming took 6 bases from V and 12 from J, leaving 23 bases between them. There are 15 residues in the CDR3.

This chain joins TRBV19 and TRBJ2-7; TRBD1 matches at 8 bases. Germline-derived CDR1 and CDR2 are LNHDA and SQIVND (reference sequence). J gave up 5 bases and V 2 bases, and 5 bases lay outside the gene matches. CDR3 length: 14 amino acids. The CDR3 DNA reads TGTGCCAGTAGTATACGGACAGGGACCGACGAGCAGTACTTC. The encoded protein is CASSIRTGTDEQYF.

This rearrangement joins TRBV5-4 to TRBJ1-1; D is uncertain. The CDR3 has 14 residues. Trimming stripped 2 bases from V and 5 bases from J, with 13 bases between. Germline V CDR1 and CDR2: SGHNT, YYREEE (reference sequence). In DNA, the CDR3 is TGTGCCAGCAGCTTTAGGACTCCAAGGACTGAAGCTTTCTTT. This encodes CASSFRTPRTEAFF.

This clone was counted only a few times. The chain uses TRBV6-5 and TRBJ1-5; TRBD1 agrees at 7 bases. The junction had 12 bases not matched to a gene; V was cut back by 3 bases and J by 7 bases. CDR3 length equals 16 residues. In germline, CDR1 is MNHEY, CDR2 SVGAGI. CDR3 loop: CASSYSSTGAVQPQHF. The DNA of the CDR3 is TGTGCCAGCAGTTATTCATCAACAGGGGCAGTCCAGCCCCAGCATTTT.

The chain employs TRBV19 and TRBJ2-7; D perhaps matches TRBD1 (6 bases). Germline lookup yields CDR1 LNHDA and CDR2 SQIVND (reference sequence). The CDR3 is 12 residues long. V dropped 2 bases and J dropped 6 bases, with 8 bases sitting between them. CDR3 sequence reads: CASSINRVEQYF. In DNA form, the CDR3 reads TGTGCCAGTAGTATAAACAGGGTCGAGCAGTACTTC. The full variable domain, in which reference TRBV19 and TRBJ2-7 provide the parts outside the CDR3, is DGGITQSPKYLFRKEGQNVTLSCEQNLNHDAMYWYRQDPGQGLRLIYYSQIVNDFQKGDIAEGYSVSREKKESFPLTVTSAQKNPTAFYLCASSINRVEQYFGPGTRLTVT.

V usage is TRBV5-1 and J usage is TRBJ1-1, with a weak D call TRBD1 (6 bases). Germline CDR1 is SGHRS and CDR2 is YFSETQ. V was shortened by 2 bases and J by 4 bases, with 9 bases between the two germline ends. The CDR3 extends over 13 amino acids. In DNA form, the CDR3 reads TGCGCCAGCAGCTTCCAGGGGACCACTGAAGCTTTCTTT. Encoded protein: CASSFQGTTEAFF.

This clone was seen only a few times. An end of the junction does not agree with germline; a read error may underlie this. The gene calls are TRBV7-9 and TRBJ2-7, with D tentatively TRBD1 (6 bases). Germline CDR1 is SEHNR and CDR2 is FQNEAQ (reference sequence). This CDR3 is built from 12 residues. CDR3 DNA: TGTTCCAGCAGCTTTTTAGGGGGCGAGCAGTACTTC. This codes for CSSSFLGGEQYF. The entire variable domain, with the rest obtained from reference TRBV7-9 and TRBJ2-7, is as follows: DTGVSQNPRHKITKRGQNVTFRCDPISEHNRLYWYRQTLGQGPEFLTYFQNEAQLEKSRLLSDRFSAERPKGSFSTLEIQRTEQGDSAMYLCSSSFLGGEQYFGPGTRLTVT.

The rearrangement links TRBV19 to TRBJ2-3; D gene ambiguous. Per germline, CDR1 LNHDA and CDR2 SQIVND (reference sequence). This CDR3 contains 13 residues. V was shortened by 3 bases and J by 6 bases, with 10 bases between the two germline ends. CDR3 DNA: TGTGCCAGTAGTATCGACTCTACTGATACGCAGTATTTT. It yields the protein CASSIDSTDTQYF. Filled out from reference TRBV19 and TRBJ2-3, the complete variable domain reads DGGITQSPKYLFRKEGQNVTLSCEQNLNHDAMYWYRQDPGQGLRLIYYSQIVNDFQKGDIAEGYSVSREKKESFPLTVTSAQKNPTAFYLCASSIDSTDTQYFGPGTRLTVL.

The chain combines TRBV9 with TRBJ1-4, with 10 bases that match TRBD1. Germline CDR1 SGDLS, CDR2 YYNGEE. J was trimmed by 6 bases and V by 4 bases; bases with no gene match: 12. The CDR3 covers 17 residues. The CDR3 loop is CASSKSRDRGRHEKLFF. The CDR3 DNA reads TGTGCCAGCAGCAAGAGCCGGGACAGGGGTCGTCATGAAAAACTGTTTTTT.

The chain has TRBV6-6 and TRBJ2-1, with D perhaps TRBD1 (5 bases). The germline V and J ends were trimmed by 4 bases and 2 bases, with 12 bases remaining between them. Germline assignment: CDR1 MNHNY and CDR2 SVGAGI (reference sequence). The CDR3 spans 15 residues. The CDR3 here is CASSSHTTAYNEQFF. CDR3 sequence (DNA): TGTGCCAGCAGTTCGCACACGACAGCCTACAATGAGCAGTTCTTC.

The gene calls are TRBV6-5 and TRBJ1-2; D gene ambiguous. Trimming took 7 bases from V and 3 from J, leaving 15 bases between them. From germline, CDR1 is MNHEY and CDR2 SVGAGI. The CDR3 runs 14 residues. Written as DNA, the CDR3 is TGTGCCAGCACTTCACTTCAAGCCTACTATGGCTACACCTTC. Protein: CASTSLQAYYGYTF.

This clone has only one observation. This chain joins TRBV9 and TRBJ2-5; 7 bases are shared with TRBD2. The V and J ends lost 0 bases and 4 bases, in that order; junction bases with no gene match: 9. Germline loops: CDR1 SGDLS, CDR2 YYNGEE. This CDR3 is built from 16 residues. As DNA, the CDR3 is TGTGCCAGCAGCGTAGCTCAAGCGGGATGGGGAGAGACCCAGTACTTC. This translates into CASSVAQAGWGETQYF.

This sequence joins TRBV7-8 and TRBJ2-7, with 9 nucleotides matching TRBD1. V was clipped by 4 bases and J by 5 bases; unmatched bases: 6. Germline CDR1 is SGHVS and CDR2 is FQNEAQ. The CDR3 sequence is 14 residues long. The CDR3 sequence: CASSYPTGGNEQYF. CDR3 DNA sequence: TGTGCCAGCAGCTACCCCACAGGGGGCAACGAGCAGTACTTC. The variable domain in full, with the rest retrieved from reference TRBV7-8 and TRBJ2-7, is GAGVSQSPRYKVAKRGQDVALRCDPISGHVSLFWYQQALGQGPEFLTYFQNEAQLDKSGLPSDRFFAERPEGSVSTLKIQRTQQEDSAVYLCASSYPTGGNEQYFGPGTRLTVT.

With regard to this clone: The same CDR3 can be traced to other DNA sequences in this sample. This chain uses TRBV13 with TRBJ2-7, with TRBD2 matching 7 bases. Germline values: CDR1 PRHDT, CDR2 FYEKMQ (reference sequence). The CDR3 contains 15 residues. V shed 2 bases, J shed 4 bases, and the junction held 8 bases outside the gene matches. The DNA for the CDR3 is TGTGCCAGCAGCTTACGGCTAGCGGCGGATTACGAGCAGTACTTC. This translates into CASSLRLAADYEQYF. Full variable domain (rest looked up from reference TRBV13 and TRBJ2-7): AAGVIQSPRHLIKEKRETATLKCYPIPRHDTVYWYQQGPGQDPQFLISFYEKMQSDKGSIPDRFSAQQFSDYHSELNMSSLELGDSALYFCASSLRLAADYEQYFGPGTRLTVT.

CDR3 sequence: CAWKEGQGCGYTF. CDR3 in DNA: TGTGCCTGGAAAGAGGGACAGGGGTGCGGCTACACCTTC. This chain connects TRBV30 to TRBJ1-2; 10 positions agree with TRBD1. The CDR3 is made up of 13 amino acids. V lost 4 bases to trimming and J lost 8 bases; unmatched junction nucleotides: 7. Germline V CDR1 and CDR2: GTSNPN, SVGIG (reference sequence).

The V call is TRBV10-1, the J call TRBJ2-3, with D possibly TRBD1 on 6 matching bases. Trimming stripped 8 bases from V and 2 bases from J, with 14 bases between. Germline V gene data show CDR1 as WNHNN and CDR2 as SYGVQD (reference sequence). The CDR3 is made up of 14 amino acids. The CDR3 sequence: CASASGQTTDTQYF. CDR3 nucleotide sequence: TGCGCCAGCGCATCGGGACAAACCACAGATACGCAGTATTTT.

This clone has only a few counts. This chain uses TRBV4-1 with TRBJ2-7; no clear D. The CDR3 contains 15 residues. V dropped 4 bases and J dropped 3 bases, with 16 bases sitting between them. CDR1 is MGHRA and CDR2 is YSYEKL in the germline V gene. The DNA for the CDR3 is TGCGCCAGCAGCCCGTTCGGCAGAGGAGACTACGAGCAGTACTTC. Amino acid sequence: CASSPFGRGDYEQYF.

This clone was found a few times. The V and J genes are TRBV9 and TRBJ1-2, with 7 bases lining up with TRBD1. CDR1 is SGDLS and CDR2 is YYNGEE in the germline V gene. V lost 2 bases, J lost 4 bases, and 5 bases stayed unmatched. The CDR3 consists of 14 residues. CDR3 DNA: TGTGCCAGCAGCGTCGCCGGGACAGCCTATGGCTACACCTTC. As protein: CASSVAGTAYGYTF.

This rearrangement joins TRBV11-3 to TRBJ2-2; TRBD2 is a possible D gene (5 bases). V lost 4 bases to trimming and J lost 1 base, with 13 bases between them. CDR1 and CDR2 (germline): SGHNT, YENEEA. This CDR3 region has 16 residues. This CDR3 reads CASSYSGNLNTGELFF. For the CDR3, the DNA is TGTGCCAGCAGCTACTCCGGGAACCTGAACACCGGGGAGCTGTTTTTT.

CDR3 sequence reads: CAISLAGGSGNTDTQYF. CDR3 nucleotide sequence: TGTGCCATCAGTCTGGCTGGGGGAAGCGGGAACACAGATACGCAGTATTTT. V gene TRBV10-3 combines with J gene TRBJ2-3; 7 positions match TRBD2. CDR3 length equals 17 residues. The V gene end was trimmed by 5 bases and the J gene end by 2 bases; junction bases not matched to a gene: 13. Looked up from germline, CDR1 is ENHRY and CDR2 is SYGVKD.